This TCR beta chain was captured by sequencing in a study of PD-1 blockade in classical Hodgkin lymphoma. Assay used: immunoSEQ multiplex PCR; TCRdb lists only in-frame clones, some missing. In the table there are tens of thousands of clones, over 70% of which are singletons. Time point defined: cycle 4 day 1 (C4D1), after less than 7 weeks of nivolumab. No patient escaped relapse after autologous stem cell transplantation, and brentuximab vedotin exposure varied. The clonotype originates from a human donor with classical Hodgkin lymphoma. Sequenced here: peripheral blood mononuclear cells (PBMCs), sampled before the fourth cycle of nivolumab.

The CDR3 DNA follows: TGTGCCAGCAGCCTTAGCCCCAATGAGCAGTTCTTC. It specifies CASSLSPNEQFF. The J gene is TRBJ2-1, the V gene TRBV7-2; D unresolved. The CDR3 consists of 12 residues. The V and J ends lost 5 bases and 6 bases respectively, with 8 bases between them. Germline lookup yields CDR1 SGHTA and CDR2 FQGNSA.